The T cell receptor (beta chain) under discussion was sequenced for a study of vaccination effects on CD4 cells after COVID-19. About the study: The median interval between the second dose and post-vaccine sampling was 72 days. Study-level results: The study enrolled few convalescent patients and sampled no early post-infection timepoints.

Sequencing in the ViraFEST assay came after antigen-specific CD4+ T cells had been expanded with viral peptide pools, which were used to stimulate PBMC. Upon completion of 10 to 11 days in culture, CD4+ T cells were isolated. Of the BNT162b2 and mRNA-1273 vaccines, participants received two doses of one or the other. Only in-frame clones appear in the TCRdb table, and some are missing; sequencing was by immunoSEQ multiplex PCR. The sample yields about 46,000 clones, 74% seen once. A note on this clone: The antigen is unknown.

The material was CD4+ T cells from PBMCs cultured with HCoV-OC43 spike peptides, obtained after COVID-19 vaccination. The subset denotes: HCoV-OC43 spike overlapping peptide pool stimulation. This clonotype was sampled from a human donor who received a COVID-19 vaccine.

In DNA form, the CDR3 reads TGTGCCAGCAGCGTAGGGGGGAGGCCCTACAATGAGCAGTTCTTC. This codes for CASSVGGRPYNEQFF. The J gene is TRBJ2-1, the V gene TRBV9; possibly TRBD2 for D (6 bases). The germline V gene encodes CDR1 SGDLS and CDR2 YYNGEE. This CDR3 is built from 15 residues. Trimming removed 0 bases from V and 2 bases from J, with 9 bases in between.